This T cell receptor (beta chain) was recovered during a study of shared clonotypes between healthy human individuals. V dropped 4 bases and J dropped 12; count of bases not matched to a gene: 11. The V gene's germline CDR1 is GTSNPN and CDR2 SVGIG (reference sequence). The CDR3 extends over 14 amino acids. Libraries were prepared by immunoSEQ multiplex PCR; TCRdb keeps only in-frame clonotypes and omits some of them. Found here are roughly 1,500,000 clones, 98% of them singletons; the top ten hold approximately 0.38%. Sample: naive CD4+ T cells sorted from blood. Subset of the sample: CD45RA+ positively selected. The chain uses TRBV30 and TRBJ2-6, with 8 bases that match TRBD1. This receptor was taken from a man aged 25-45 years in good health. This chain's CDR3 is CAWKIKAGGIVLTF. DNA of the CDR3: TGTGCCTGGAAGATAAAGGCAGGGGGCATCGTCCTGACTTTC.